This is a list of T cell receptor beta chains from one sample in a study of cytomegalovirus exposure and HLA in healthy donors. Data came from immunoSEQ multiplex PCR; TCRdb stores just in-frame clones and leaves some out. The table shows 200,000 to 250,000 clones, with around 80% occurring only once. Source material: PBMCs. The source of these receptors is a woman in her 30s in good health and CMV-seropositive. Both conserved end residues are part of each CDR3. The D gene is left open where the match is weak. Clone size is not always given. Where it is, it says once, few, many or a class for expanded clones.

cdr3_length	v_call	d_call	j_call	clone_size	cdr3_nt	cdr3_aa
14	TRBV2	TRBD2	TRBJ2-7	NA	TGTGCCGCGAGACTAGCGGGAAGCTCCTACGAGCAGTACTTC	CAARLAGSSYEQYF
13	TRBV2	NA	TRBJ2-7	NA	TGTGCCAGCAGGGACGGACTGGACTGGGAGCAGTACTTC	CASRDGLDWEQYF
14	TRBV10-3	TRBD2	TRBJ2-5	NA	TGTGCCATCAGTGAGGGTCGGGAGGGGGAGACCCAGTACTTC	CAISEGREGETQYF
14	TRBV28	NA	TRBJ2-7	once	TGTGCCAGCAGTATTTTAGGGGGCTCCTACGAGCAGTACTTC	CASSILGGSYEQYF
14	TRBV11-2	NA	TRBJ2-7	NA	TGTGCCAGCAGGAAGTTGGGGAGCTCCTACGAGCAGTACTTC	CASRKLGSSYEQYF
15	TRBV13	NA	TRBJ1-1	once	TGTGCCAGCAGCTTGAGTGGGAGGGGAACGATGGAAGCTTTCTTT	CASSLSGRGTMEAFF
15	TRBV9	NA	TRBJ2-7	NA	TGTGCCAGCAGCGTAGAGGCGACAGGCTCCTACGAGCAGTACTTC	CASSVEATGSYEQYF
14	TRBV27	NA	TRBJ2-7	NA	TGTGCCAGCCACCCGGGGACGAATTCCTACGAGCAGTACTTC	CASHPGTNSYEQYF
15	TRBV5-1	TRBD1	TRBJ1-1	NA	TGCGCCAGCAGCTTGACAGGGGGTTGGAACACTGAAGCTTTCTTT	CASSLTGGWNTEAFF
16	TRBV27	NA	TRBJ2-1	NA	TGTGCCAGCAGTTTATCAGCGGGCGACTCCTACAATGAGCAGTTCTTC	CASSLSAGDSYNEQFF
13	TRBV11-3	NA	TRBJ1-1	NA	TGTGCCAGCAGCTTAGTGCGGGACACTGAAGCTTTCTTT	CASSLVRDTEAFF
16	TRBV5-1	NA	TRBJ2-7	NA	TGCGCCAGCAGCTTGGGCTCCGATGGGGTTCCCGTCGAGCAGTACTTC	CASSLGSDGVPVEQYF
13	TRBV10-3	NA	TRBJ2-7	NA	TGTGCCATCAGTGACATGAGGCCCTACGAGCAGTACTTC	CAISDMRPYEQYF
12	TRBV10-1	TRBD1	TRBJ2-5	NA	TGCGCCAGCAGTCCAGGGGGTGAGACCCAGTACTTC	CASSPGGETQYF
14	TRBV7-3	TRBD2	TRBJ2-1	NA	TGTGCCAGCAGCCAAGGGACTAGTAACAATGAGCAGTTCTTC	CASSQGTSNNEQFF
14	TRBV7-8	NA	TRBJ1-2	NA	TGTGCCAGCAGCTTCGAAGGAGGGAGCTATGGCTACACCTTC	CASSFEGGSYGYTF
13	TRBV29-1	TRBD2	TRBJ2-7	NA	TGCAGCGTTGTCCCGGGGGGGGCCTACGAGCAGTACTTC	CSVVPGGAYEQYF
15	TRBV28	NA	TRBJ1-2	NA	TGTGCCAGCAGTTTACTGAAACTCACTAACTATGGCTACACCTTC	CASSLLKLTNYGYTF
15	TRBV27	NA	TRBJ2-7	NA	TGTGCCAGCAGTTCTGGCGGAGGGGACCGATACGAGCAGTACTTC	CASSSGGGDRYEQYF